Sequencing of this TCR beta chain was carried out in a study of human T cells and chemical hapten exposure. The time point here: patch test 2, 6 weeks after DPC sensitization. Specified treatment: therapeutic diphenylcyclopropenone sensitization with weekly scalp DPC. Library preparation tagged each individual cDNA molecule with a unique molecular identifier. TCRdb recomputed calls from the RACE reads with MiXCR, one row per CDR3 protein. The sample lists approximately 350,000 distinct CDR3 sequences, about 6% occurring once. The CDR3 extends over 12 amino acids. Germline V lookup: CDR1 SGHTA, CDR2 FQGNSA. Deletions cut 2 bases from V and 5 bases from J, with 6 bases between.

The sequence was collected from a woman between 18 and 29 years old with alopecia areata. Some clones in this sample may be carry-over from other donors' samples. This chain links TRBV7-2 with TRBJ2-5; no clear D gene. The sample here was whole blood, taken in connection with sensitization to the hapten diphenylcyclopropenone (DPC). The CDR3 loop reads CASSLTSETQYF. The CDR3 coding sequence is TGTGCCAGCAGCTTAACTTCGGAGACCCAGTACTTC.